Included here is one T cell receptor (beta chain) sequence, with context. This sample is drawn from a study of OX40 agonist ivuxolimab in advanced cancers. Assay used: immunoSEQ multiplex PCR; TCRdb lists only in-frame clones, some missing. The data show around 60,000 clones, approximately 82% seen once. Germline assignment: CDR1 MNHEY and CDR2 SMNVEV (reference sequence). The V and J ends lost 6 bases and 5 bases, in that order; junction bases with no gene match: 8. CDR3 length equals 15 residues. The sequences come from CD4+ or CD8+ T cells sorted from blood, collected in a trial of the OX40 agonist ivuxolimab. The chain is built from TRBV27 and TRBJ2-7; 12 bases line up with TRBD1. The TCR originated in an adult with an advanced solid tumor such as melanoma, head and neck, liver or kidney cancer. The CDR3 nucleotides are TGTGCCAGCAGAAACCCGGGACAGGGGGCCAACGAGCAGTACTTC. Its translation: CASRNPGQGANEQYF.